This TCR beta chain was captured by sequencing in a study of T-cell reconstitution after alpha-beta-depleted transplantation in children. Findings and caveats of the study: T-cell counts and diversity at one year following transplant were attributed mainly to newly produced T cells.

Preparation of the TCRbeta library was carried out with unique molecular identifiers. MiXCR, applied by TCRdb to the PCR reads, yields one record per CDR3 protein. The repertoire holds roughly 400,000 distinct CDR3 sequences, with roughly 44% as singletons. The sample holds a few counts of this clonotype. What it recognizes is unknown. CDR3 length: 15 amino acids. Germline CDR1 is LGHNA and CDR2 is YNFKEQ. J lost 4 bases, V lost 5 bases, and 7 bases had no gene match. The chain recombines TRBV4-2 with TRBJ2-2; 7 nucleotides agree with TRBD2. Sequencing used PBMCs, obtained before TCRalphabeta/CD19-depleted stem cell transplant. This TCR was recovered from a girl aged 2-10 years with aplastic anemia, due to receive a stem cell transplant. CDR3 nucleotide sequence: TGTGCCAGCAGCAACGGGGGAGGGTCCACCGGGGAGCTGTTTTTT. It is translated as CASSNGGGSTGELFF.